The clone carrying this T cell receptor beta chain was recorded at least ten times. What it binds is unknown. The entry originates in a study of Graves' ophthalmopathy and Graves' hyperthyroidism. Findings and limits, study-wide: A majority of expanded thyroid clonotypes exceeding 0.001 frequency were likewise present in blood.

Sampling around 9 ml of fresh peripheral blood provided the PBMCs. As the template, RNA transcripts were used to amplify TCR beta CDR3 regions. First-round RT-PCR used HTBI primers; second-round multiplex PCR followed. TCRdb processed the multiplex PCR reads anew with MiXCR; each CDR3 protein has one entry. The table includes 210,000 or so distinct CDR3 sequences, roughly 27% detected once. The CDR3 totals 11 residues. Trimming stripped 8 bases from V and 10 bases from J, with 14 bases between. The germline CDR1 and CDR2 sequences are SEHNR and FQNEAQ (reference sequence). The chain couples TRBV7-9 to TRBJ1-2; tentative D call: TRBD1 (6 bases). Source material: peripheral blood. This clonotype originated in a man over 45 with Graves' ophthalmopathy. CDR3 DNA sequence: TGTGCCAGCGACTCCACAGGGAACTACACCTTC. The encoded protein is CASDSTGNYTF.